Below, 28 T cell receptor beta chains from the same sample are listed, as sequenced in a study of graft-versus-host responses after intestinal transplantation. The protocol was immunoSEQ multiplex PCR, while the TCRdb copy is restricted to in-frame clones and leaves out a portion. Among about 110,000 clones listed, 85% to 95% were seen once. Their specific antigens are unknown. Sample: unstimulated CD8+ T cells sorted from spleen or lymph node cells, taken before transplant. Source of these receptors: a human donor who was the organ donor for an intestinal transplant.

V is TRBV29-1 and J is TRBJ1-2, with unresolved D. CDR1 and CDR2 from the germline V gene are SQVTM and ANQGSEA. Deletions cut 0 bases from V and 0 bases from J, with 11 bases between. CDR3 size: 15 residues. CDR3 region: CSVEDLKATNYGYTF. DNA of the CDR3: TGCAGCGTTGAAGATTTAAAAGCTACTAACTATGGCTACACCTTC.

The chain links TRBV6-6 to TRBJ1-2, with TRBD1 matching 8 bases. The CDR3 consists of 14 residues. The germline V gene encodes CDR1 MNHNY and CDR2 SVGAGI (reference sequence). V trimming: 2 bases; J trimming: 7 bases; junction bases outside the gene matches: 6. The CDR3 spells CASSYLGQAFGYTF. The CDR3 coding sequence is TGTGCCAGCAGTTACCTGGGACAGGCTTTTGGCTACACCTTC.

The chain carries TRBV19 and TRBJ2-7; D gene uncertain. The V end was cut by 5 bases, the J end by 0 bases, with 11 bases between. Per germline, CDR1 LNHDA and CDR2 SQIVND (reference sequence). The CDR3 sequence is 14 residues long. The CDR3 DNA reads as TGTGCCAGTAGTGTTACGACAAGCTCCTACGAGCAGTACTTC. Translation: CASSVTTSSYEQYF.

The gene calls are TRBV2 and TRBJ2-1; the D gene could be TRBD1 or TRBD2 (5 bases each). The germline V gene has CDR1 SNHLY and CDR2 FYNNEI. V was cut by 8 bases and J by 9 bases, with 8 bases left in between. This CDR3 has 10 residues. CDR3 sequence (DNA): TGTGCCAGCGGGGGACGTGAGCAGTTCTTC. Amino acid sequence: CASGGREQFF.

V gene TRBV9 combines with J gene TRBJ2-3; maybe TRBD1 (6 bases). Germline CDR1 SGDLS, CDR2 YYNGEE. The CDR3 runs 13 residues. Trimming removed 3 bases from V and 4 bases from J, with 9 bases in between. CDR3 nucleotide sequence: TGTGCCAGCAGCGAAGGGGGTTCAGATACGCAGTATTTT. This translates into CASSEGGSDTQYF.

V and J are TRBV27 and TRBJ2-1, with D perhaps matching TRBD1 (5 bases). Deletions cut 4 bases from V and 13 bases from J, with 17 bases between. The CDR3 is 13 residues long. Per germline, CDR1 MNHEY and CDR2 SMNVEV (reference sequence). The CDR3: CASSWGRGRDQFF. For the CDR3, the DNA is TGTGCCAGCAGTTGGGGTAGGGGCAGGGATCAGTTCTTC.

The chain recombines TRBV6-5 with TRBJ2-7; weak D call: TRBD1 (5 bases). CDR3 size: 13 residues. Germline CDR1 is MNHEY and CDR2 is SVGAGI. Trimming left V 6 bases short and J 3 bases short, with 12 bases between. The chain's CDR3 is CASRGTGFYEQYF. CDR3 bases: TGTGCCAGCAGGGGTACAGGATTCTACGAGCAGTACTTC.

The chain couples TRBV9 to TRBJ1-1; a weak D match, TRBD1 (6 bases). Germline V gene sequence: CDR1 SGDLS, CDR2 YYNGEE. The CDR3 contains 16 residues. V was shortened by 0 bases and J by 2 bases, with 14 bases between the two germline ends. The CDR3 DNA is TGTGCCAGCAGCGTAGGGGTACAGGGCACTAACACTGAAGCTTTCTTT. This gives the protein CASSVGVQGTNTEAFF.

The chain recombines TRBV5-1 with TRBJ2-1, with D perhaps TRBD2 (5 bases). V dropped 0 bases and J dropped 3 bases, with 10 bases sitting between them. Per germline, CDR1 SGHRS and CDR2 YFSETQ. CDR3 length: 15 amino acids. The CDR3 reads CASSLDSESYNEQFF. The DNA for the CDR3 is TGCGCCAGCAGCTTGGATAGCGAGAGCTACAATGAGCAGTTCTTC.

The rearrangement uses TRBV7-2 and TRBJ2-7, with D perhaps TRBD1 or TRBD2 (5 bases each). Trimming pared 5 bases from V and 4 bases from J, leaving 12 bases between. The CDR3 runs 13 residues. The V gene's germline CDR1 is SGHTA and CDR2 FQGNSA. CDR3 nucleotide sequence: TGTGCCAGCAGCCCCCGTGGGGGTTACGAGCAGTACTTC. The encoded protein is CASSPRGGYEQYF.

J is TRBJ2-1 and V is TRBV30, with 8 bases matching TRBD2. Germline V gives CDR1 GTSNPN, CDR2 SVGIG (reference sequence). The CDR3 length is 14 residues. J gave up 8 bases and V 8 bases, and 14 bases lay outside the gene matches. CDR3: CAAYPRGLGDEQFF. The CDR3 DNA is TGTGCCGCCTACCCCCGGGGACTAGGTGATGAGCAGTTCTTC.

This chain joins TRBV10-3 and TRBJ1-1, with TRBD1 identical over 9 bases. J lost 3 bases, V lost 8 bases, and 1 base had no gene match. Per germline, CDR1 ENHRY and CDR2 SYGVKD. The CDR3 has 12 amino acids. The chain's CDR3 is CAIRQGDTEAFF. The DNA of the CDR3 is TGTGCCATCCGACAGGGGGACACTGAAGCTTTCTTT.

This clone was counted a single time. V and J are TRBV30 and TRBJ1-1; weak D call: TRBD1 (5 bases). The CDR3 contains 13 residues. With 2 bases removed from V and 6 bases from J, the gap between germline ends came to 13 bases. In germline, CDR1 is GTSNPN, CDR2 SVGIG (reference sequence). This CDR3 is CAWSPGGRAEAFF. DNA of the CDR3: TGTGCCTGGAGTCCCGGGGGGAGGGCTGAAGCTTTCTTT.

In this sample, this clone turned up once. V is TRBV6-1 and J is TRBJ1-5; D is uncertain. This CDR3 has 15 amino acids. Trimming removed 3 bases from V and 0 bases from J, with 9 bases in between. The V gene's germline CDR1 is MNHNS and CDR2 SASEGT. CDR3 amino acids: CASSEAGDSNQPQHF. Written as DNA, the CDR3 is TGTGCCAGCAGTGAGGCAGGTGATAGCAATCAGCCCCAGCATTTT.

In nucleotides, the CDR3 is TGTGCCAGCAGCGTAGGAGGGAGTCCCATCATGAATGAGCAGTTCTTC. This translates into CASSVGGSPIMNEQFF. The chain combines TRBV9 with TRBJ2-1; tentative D call: TRBD2 (5 bases). V was cut by 0 bases and J by 7 bases, with 17 bases left in between. The germline CDR1 and CDR2 sequences are SGDLS and YYNGEE. There are 16 residues in the CDR3.

This chain uses TRBV19 with TRBJ2-2, with D possibly being TRBD2 (7 bases). This CDR3 contains 16 residues. Trimming removed 5 bases from V and 6 bases from J, with 19 bases in between. Germline V gene data show CDR1 as LNHDA and CDR2 as SQIVND (reference sequence). CDR3 residues: CASSAFTGREAGELFF. The DNA for the CDR3 is TGTGCCAGTAGTGCCTTTACAGGGAGGGAGGCCGGGGAGCTGTTTTTT.

The chain uses TRBV9 and TRBJ2-2; either TRBD1 or TRBD2 may supply D (5 bases each). Trimming stripped 4 bases from V and 8 bases from J, with 15 bases between. The CDR3 is made up of 14 amino acids. Germline V gene data show CDR1 as SGDLS and CDR2 as YYNGEE. CDR3 in DNA: TGTGCCAGCAGCCAGGCCGGGGACCGGGGGGAGCTGTTTTTT. Its protein product is CASSQAGDRGELFF.

CDR3 in DNA: TGCAGTGCTAGAATGGGACTAGTTCAGTTCTTC. Translation gives CSARMGLVQFF. This sequence joins TRBV20-1 and TRBJ2-1, with 8 bases identical to TRBD2. The CDR3 runs 11 residues. CDR1 is DFQATT and CDR2 is SNEGSKA in the germline V gene (reference sequence). Trimming cost V 2 bases and J 13 bases; bases outside gene matches: 4.

As regards this clone: This sample also contains other DNA sequences that code for the same CDR3. V usage is TRBV25-1 and J usage is TRBJ2-7; tentative D call: TRBD1 (5 bases). From germline, CDR1 is MGHDK and CDR2 SYGVNS. V gave up 6 bases and J gave up 3 bases, with 6 bases separating them. This CDR3 spans 11 amino acids. The CDR3 region is CASSDSYEQYF. The DNA of the CDR3 is TGTGCCAGCAGCGACAGCTACGAGCAGTACTTC.

This sequence joins TRBV5-1 and TRBJ2-1; perhaps TRBD2 as D (6 bases). Germline V gives CDR1 SGHRS, CDR2 YFSETQ. The CDR3 sequence is 16 residues long. V dropped 3 bases and J dropped 2 bases, with 15 bases sitting between them. CDR3: CASSWIAAPAYNEQFF. CDR3 nucleotides: TGCGCCAGCAGCTGGATAGCGGCCCCGGCCTACAATGAGCAGTTCTTC.

This rearrangement joins TRBV6-6 to TRBJ1-1; unclear D gene. This CDR3 contains 15 residues. Trimming stripped 0 bases from V and 0 bases from J, with 8 bases between. The germline gives CDR1 MNHNY, CDR2 SVGAGI (reference sequence). The CDR3: CASSYSAGLNTEAFF. The CDR3 DNA sequence: TGTGCCAGCAGTTACTCTGCAGGATTGAACACTGAAGCTTTCTTT.

The chain carries TRBV28 and TRBJ2-3; D not resolved. The CDR3 is 15 amino acids. From germline, CDR1 is MDHEN and CDR2 SYDVKM. Trimming pared 3 bases from V and 0 bases from J, leaving 10 bases between. The CDR3 DNA is TGTGCCAGCAGTTTCGACGGCCCTAGCACAGATACGCAGTATTTT. Its translation: CASSFDGPSTDTQYF.

CDR3: CASSIASGNEQFF. CDR3 coding DNA: TGTGCCAGTAGTATAGCTAGCGGCAATGAGCAGTTCTTC. This rearrangement joins TRBV19 to TRBJ2-1; TRBD2 aligns across 7 bases. Per germline, CDR1 LNHDA and CDR2 SQIVND (reference sequence). Unmatched junction bases numbered 0, after V lost 1 base and J lost 6 bases. The CDR3 length is 13 residues.

The rearrangement uses TRBV12-5 and TRBJ2-2; D unresolved. V was clipped by 0 bases and J by 7 bases, with 12 bases between them. The length of the CDR3 is 15 residues. CDR1 and CDR2 from the germline V gene are LGHNT and FRNRAP. The CDR3 loop reads CASGLVLDIGGELFF. The CDR3, as DNA: TGTGCTAGTGGTTTGGTACTCGATATCGGCGGGGAGCTGTTTTTT.

This chain connects TRBV6-5 to TRBJ2-1; D is unresolved. CDR3 size: 15 residues. Germline V gene lookup returns CDR1 MNHEY and CDR2 SVGAGI. The V gene lost 0 bases and the J gene lost 6 bases, with 12 bases spanning the gap. CDR3 sequence (DNA): TGTGCCAGCAGTTACTCGTTAAGCCACCTCAATGAGCAGTTCTTC. Protein: CASSYSLSHLNEQFF.

The rearrangement links TRBV6-1 to TRBJ2-7; 7 bases agree with TRBD2. Trimming cost V 4 bases and J 0 bases; bases outside gene matches: 9. The CDR3 has 16 residues. In germline, CDR1 is MNHNS, CDR2 SASEGT. The chain's CDR3 is CASSGGAGVHSYEQYF. The CDR3 DNA reads TGTGCCAGCAGTGGAGGGGCGGGGGTACACTCCTACGAGCAGTACTTC.

The rearrangement joins TRBV30 to TRBJ2-1, with D hard to call. Trimming cost V 1 base and J 3 bases, with 16 bases left between them. The CDR3 extends over 16 amino acids. CDR1 is GTSNPN and CDR2 is SVGIG in the germline V gene (reference sequence). The DNA of the CDR3 is TGTGCCTGGAGTGATCTACAAGGGATCCTCTACAATGAGCAGTTCTTC. Protein product: CAWSDLQGILYNEQFF. Full variable domain (outside the CDR3, taken from reference TRBV30 and TRBJ2-1): SQTIHQWPATLVQPVGSPLSLECTVEGTSNPNLYWYRQAAGRGLQLLFYSVGIGQISSEVPQNLSASRPQDRQFILSSKKLLLSDSGFYLCAWSDLQGILYNEQFFGPGTRLTVL.

This rearrangement joins TRBV5-1 to TRBJ2-7, with 12 bases that match TRBD1. The CDR3 totals 15 residues. Trimming cost V 4 bases and J 3 bases; bases outside gene matches: 5. Germline V gives CDR1 SGHRS, CDR2 YFSETQ. CDR3 sequence: CASSPGQGAGYEQYF. CDR3 in DNA: TGCGCCAGCAGCCCGGGACAGGGGGCTGGCTACGAGCAGTACTTC.